This T cell receptor (beta chain) was identified in a study of cytomegalovirus exposure and HLA in healthy donors (dated by TCRdb to 2016 to 2017). For context, the study as a whole: An earlier analysis of roughly 570 of the donors reported about 280 Gb of sequence data and around 110 million unique TCR beta sequences obtained from about 179 million T cells. Roughly 300 gigabases of sequencing data and around 88 million unique TCR sequences made up an early release that covered approximately 700 HLA-typed donors. Of the roughly 390 genotyped donors, about 80% fell in the genetic ancestry cluster associated with self-reported Caucasian donors. The study aimed to test whether signatures of past pathogen exposure could be identified by cataloging public T cell receptors. The study used immunosequencing to profile the T cell repertoires of 670 or so subjects and linked those repertoires to cytomegalovirus serostatus. In addition to the first cohort of several hundred subjects, a separate validation cohort of approximately 130 different subjects was used. To predict cytomegalovirus infection status, the study combined high-throughput TCR immunosequencing, statistical association of individual TCRs with disease status, and machine learning. A later analysis re-examined previously published TCR beta repertoires from hundreds of donors and added high-resolution HLA genotyping to investigate patterns of TCR occurrence. Rather than using new phenotypic data, the later analysis identified candidate immune exposures from TCR beta sequences and from how often those sequences occurred across donors. To decide whether each TCR beta V gene segment behaved as functional or pseudogenic, an earlier analysis of some 540 of the donors relied on high-throughput TCR beta sequencing. Donor age, sex, ethnicity and CMV serostatus were collected together with the repertoire data. A later genetic analysis took genome-wide SNP genotypes for about 60% of the roughly 670 donors and used that subset as a discovery cohort. Every repertoire in the discovery cohort had been generated on one and the same sequencing platform. HLA typing included class I and class II loci at four-digit resolution. Typing coverage varied by locus: about 620-640 donors for A, B, C, DRB1 and DQB1; 500 to 550 for DQA1; around 570 for DPA1; fewer than 480 for DPB1. About five DR-DQ haplotypes were treated as single units for association and clustering because of strong linkage in the cohort. Across roughly 420 genotyped donors of the cohort, an average of about 240,000 unique TCR beta nucleotide sequences per donor were sequenced, and roughly 20% of those sequences were non-productive.

Points the paper makes about the study in general: A later genetic analysis associated a missense DCLRE1C variant with V-gene and J-gene trimming of TCR beta chains, and an independent cohort replicated the association. According to a later genetic analysis, donors in an Asian-associated ancestry cluster had fewer N-insertions in productive TCRs than the approximately 700-donor mean. In a later analysis, the rate of TCR association differed among HLA loci, with DRB1 alleles having the most associated TCRs and HLA-C alleles having the fewest. Compared with equally common non-associated chains, HLA-associated TCR beta chains in a later analysis were more clonally expanded and had lower generation probabilities. In a later analysis, about 16,000 TCR beta sequences were associated with specific HLA alleles at a false discovery rate of 0.05. A further reported finding was that TCR beta sequences accurately predicted the HLA-A and HLA-B alleles for most subjects in the first cohort. Roughly uniform sequencing depth across donors was assumed in presence/absence analyses, although this assumption may not hold. The cohort was sequenced for TCR beta chains only, and without alpha or paired-chain data the features that could be detected were limited. The authors suggested that the approach could potentially be extended to other disease states and immunological phenotypes. Some 16 rarely observed V segments, including chromosome 9 orphons, were excluded from the earlier analysis of several hundred of the donors because counts were too low. When HLA alleles, especially DR and DQ, strongly co-occurred, attributing TCR associations to individual alleles was difficult. Most TCR sequences were observed very rarely across donors, whereas some public TCRs were present in many individuals. Correlated functional status among segregating V segments might reflect linkage disequilibrium, but an unknown experimental factor could not be ruled out. The study gave a list of 150 to 200 TCR beta chains associated with cytomegalovirus. Some IMGT-functional V segments, including TRBV6-2 and TRBV6-3, could not be distinguished by the 87-base-pair reads and were therefore excluded. Because HLA typing was missing for some donors at each locus, association tests included only the typed subset. A cluster of highly shared sequence variants was judged likely to represent a technical artifact of the sequencing pipeline. Several of the top co-occurrence clusters appeared to be linked to parvovirus B19, influenza, CMV and Epstein-Barr virus, according to a later analysis. The classifier was reported to diagnose cytomegalovirus status with high specificity and sensitivity in both the original and validation cohorts. In a later analysis, most CMV-associated TCR beta chains were found to appear HLA-restricted, with HLA associations seemingly driven largely by CMV exposure. An earlier analysis of around 500 of the donors showed that most TCR beta V segments appeared in productive rearrangements either about 87% or about 30% of the time, which broadly matched IMGT annotations. The only immune exposure information available for the cohort was CMV serostatus. Three of the identified cytomegalovirus-associated TCR beta chains were confirmed in vitro to be specific for cytomegalovirus antigens.

Of note for this clone: This receptor's antigen is unknown. The record has no base qualities; no much larger clone is one base away.

The library was produced with the immunoSEQ multiplex PCR assay. For the multiplex PCR, a mixture combining 60 forward primers for TCR Vbeta segments and 13 reverse primers for TCR Jbeta segments was used. The CDR3 region of rearranged TCR beta genes was amplified from genomic DNA with a multiplex PCR assay. On the Illumina HiSeq System, the amplified TCR beta libraries were sequenced as 87-base-pair reads. In the source study's methods: Across the 500 to 700 repertoires, a later analysis counted 78 million or so unique TCR beta chains, around 11 million of which were shared by at least two donors. A nearest-neighbor algorithm error-corrected the raw reads and collapsed the reads into unique sequences, merging closely related sequences to remove PCR and sequencing errors. CDR3 sequences were aligned to IMGT reference sequences to assign V, D and J gene segments. For a sequence to be retained, a match of at least six nucleotides was required to both a V gene segment and a J gene segment. A rearrangement was called productive if the CDR3 had no stop codons and remained in frame with V and J, and every other rearrangement was called non-productive. Following IMGT convention, CDR3 was defined as the stretch from the second conserved V-encoded cysteine to the conserved J-encoded phenylalanine. Sequences without an unambiguous match to a single V gene segment were excluded from the earlier analysis of about 600 of the donors. An earlier analysis of 587 of the donors classified V segments as functional when productive rearrangements were above 56.7% and as segregating when the standard deviation between donors was above 5%. A statistical classification framework was built to diagnose cytomegalovirus status from the catalog of TCR beta chain sequences. A later analysis assigned V and J genes by comparing TCR nucleotide sequences with IMGT/GENE-DB human TR gene sequences. In a later analysis, CDR3 sequences and most-parsimonious VDJ recombination scenarios were assigned using the TCRdist pipeline. In a later analysis, each TCR beta chain was defined by its CDR3 amino acid sequence together with its V-gene family, and reads lacking a unique V-gene family were excluded. In a later analysis, 500 to 650 highly shared, low-generation-probability nucleotide sequences were removed to address suspected cross-contamination and a sequencing artifact. For each public chain, a later analysis derived a clonal expansion index from normalized ranks of inferred template counts within each repertoire. A later analysis computed generation probabilities with a VDJ recombination model fitted to out-of-frame rearrangements, and checked the results against IGoR. In a later analysis, TCR-TCR, TCR-HLA and TCR-CMV co-occurrence was scored with hypergeometric tests, and a repertoire-size bias correction was applied to TCR pairs. A later analysis estimated false discovery rates by permuting HLA or CMV assignments 20 times. In a later analysis, co-occurring TCRs were grouped with DBSCAN, and TCRdist sequence similarity was added when clustering was performed within HLA-allele-positive subsets. Co-occurrence clustering excluded repertoires with fewer than 30,000 or more than 120,000 public chains, plus five with anomalous nucleotide sharing. TCRdb obtained this table from immuneACCESS and retained in-frame rearrangements with V and J assigned. These tables miss some clones; where compared with another copy, unresolved V genes account for less than half of the shortfall, and the remainder is unexplained. The DNA was the basis for D and trimming; V, J and clone size are from that table. For this sample the table gives 200,000 or so clones, of which 70% to 80% were detected only once. The ten largest clones represent 15% to 18% of the sample.

The cohort consisted of 600 to 700 healthy bone marrow donors. At the time of sampling, every cohort member was nominally healthy, though immune exposures that went unrecorded were likely present. The donor tested CMV seronegative, placing the donor among the 350 or so seronegative members of the cohort. A peripheral blood sample was provided by each donor, and peripheral blood mononuclear cells were used for TCR beta sequencing. Genomic DNA extraction from the blood cell samples was performed with the Qiagen DNeasy Blood Extraction Kit. V and J are trimmed by 3 bases and 4 bases, and the gene matches miss 10 bases of the junction. Inclusive of the bounding cysteine and phenylalanine, the CDR3 is 15 residues long. Solely the CDR3 DNA is kept, with 45 bases framed from the first base. Sequences SGHNT (CDR1) and YYREEE (CDR2) are obtained from the germline V gene (reference sequence).

The chain uses TRBV5-4 and TRBJ2-7; 7 bases in the middle match TRBD2. Sequences were obtained from PBMCs. The receptor's source is a middle-aged man in good health and CMV-seronegative. The CDR3 reads as follows: CASSWGGTRDYEQYF. The DNA sequence reads TGTGCCAGCAGCTGGGGGGGGACGAGGGATTACGAGCAGTACTTC.